The sequence of this T cell receptor (beta chain) was determined in a study of shared T cell receptors in the human thymus (dated by TCRdb to about 2021). About the full investigation: The study examined how self-reactive, shared T-cell receptor alpha chains are generated in the human thymus.

Libraries came from the immunoSEQ multiplex PCR assay. TCRdb carries this immuneACCESS record with in-frame sequences only. Its versions omit some clonotypes, under half of them owing to an unresolved V gene in the studies checked, with the rest unexplained. Across this sample there are around 730,000 clones, with approximately 85% seen only once. Around 0.0094% of the sample rests with the top ten. CDR1 and CDR2 were assigned from the germline V gene as SGDLS and YYNGEE. From its cysteine to its phenylalanine, the CDR3 spans 19 amino acids. Only the CDR3 region is kept as DNA, spanning 57 bases read in frame from base 1. The V end gives up 3 bases and the J end 4 bases, leaving 19 bases in the junction not matched to a gene. Remarks on this clone: No antigen is known for it. Within one base of it there is no much larger clone, and no base qualities were kept.

Another study also made use of these data, one on human thymus T cells. According to the second study: The donors were immunologically healthy infants in Finland who had open corrective cardiac surgery for congenital heart defects. Thymus tissue was collected as surgical resects that were removed during corrective cardiac surgery. Usage of V and J gene segments appeared to be biased in both the thymic and the peripheral blood repertoires. The related research found that thymic TCR repertoires overlapped highly between unrelated individuals. TCR alpha and beta repertoires from roughly eight infant thymus samples and a few related peripheral blood samples were characterized in the study. Donor ages ranging from roughly 7 to 250 days were recorded, and several male and a couple of female infants were included in the cohort. Thymocytes were freed from the tissue by mechanical means and kept at -70 degrees C as pellets of roughly 9-30 million cells. A QIAsymphony instrument was used to extract genomic DNA from frozen cell pellets. The immunoSEQ multiplex PCR assay was used to amplify the TCRB and TCRAD loci from a standardized quantity of quality-controlled genomic DNA. Amplicons spanned the V(D)J region at a length sufficient to cover the CDR3 and identify V and J genes. Through the commercial immunoSEQ service, the amplicons were sequenced on an Illumina platform. Primer bias and sequencing errors were corrected as previously described, and TCRAD and TCRB definitions were based on the IMGT database. The repertoires were analysed using immunoSEQ Analyzer 3.0 and VDJTools for basic statistics, V/J segment usage, diversity estimates, rarefaction and pairwise overlap. Diversity was estimated using the Chao1, ChaoE, Efron-Thisted, Shannon and inverse Simpson indices, and was also estimated on datasets down-sampled to the size of the smallest sample. Repertoire overlap was determined by strict matching of CDR3 nucleotide sequence, V gene and J gene, and Jaccard-based multidimensional scaling clustering was applied. On average, thymus samples gave about 750,000 unique TCRB clonotypes, whereas blood samples gave around 80,000.

The sequencing sample was made of thymocytes. The TCR was taken from a girl under three years old with a congenital heart defect. Donor details come from another sample of the same person, matched by shared clones. The chain links TRBV9 with TRBJ2-4; 7 of the junction bases match TRBD2. The DNA sequence follows: TGTGCCAGCAGCGACACCGATCTACGGGGGGTCATCACGAAAAACATTCAGTACTTC. It translates to CASSDTDLRGVITKNIQYF.